Below, 20 T cell receptor beta chains from the same sample are listed, as sequenced in a study of cytomegalovirus exposure and HLA in healthy donors. PCR used 60 Vbeta primers and 13 Jbeta primers. Here immunoSEQ multiplex PCR was the method, and the copy in TCRdb shows in-frame clones only, minus some. The sample data list roughly 78,000 clones. Sequencing input: PBMCs. These receptors were collected from a man aged 35-49 years in good health and CMV-seronegative.

The chain has TRBV27 and TRBJ2-7, with D maybe TRBD2 (5 bases). The CDR3 covers 14 residues. The germline V gene has CDR1 MNHEY and CDR2 SMNVEV (reference sequence). The germline V and J ends were trimmed by 3 bases and 3 bases, with 12 bases remaining between them. This CDR3 is CASSLDSLSYEQYF. The CDR3, as DNA: TGTGCCAGCAGTTTGGACTCTTTAAGCTACGAGCAGTACTTC.

The V call is TRBV6-5, the J call TRBJ1-2; no clear D. The CDR3 totals 12 residues. In germline, CDR1 is MNHEY, CDR2 SVGAGI. Trimming pared 10 bases from V and 4 bases from J, leaving 13 bases between. The CDR3 protein is CANPLVGYGYTF. Here the CDR3 DNA reads TGTGCCAACCCCTTAGTTGGCTATGGCTACACCTTC.

CDR3: CASSQRQGTYGYTF. In DNA form, the CDR3 reads TGCGCCAGCAGCCAAAGACAGGGGACCTATGGCTACACCTTC. V gene TRBV4-1 combines with J gene TRBJ1-2, with 8 bases matching TRBD1. Germline V gene lookup returns CDR1 MGHRA and CDR2 YSYEKL. V lost 2 bases and J lost 4; bases outside the gene matches: 3. This CDR3 region has 14 residues.

The CDR3 coding sequence is TGTGCCAGCAGCGTAGCTCAGGGAACCTACGAGCAGTACTTC. Encoded protein: CASSVAQGTYEQYF. The chain has TRBV9 and TRBJ2-7; tentative D call: TRBD1 (5 bases). The V gene's germline CDR1 is SGDLS and CDR2 YYNGEE. This CDR3 region has 14 residues. V lost 0 bases and J 2 bases, leaving 9 bases between the germline ends.

The chain carries TRBV18 and TRBJ2-1; 10 bases fit TRBD2. Germline CDR1 and CDR2: KGHSH and LQKENI. Trimming removed 0 bases from V and 5 bases from J; junction bases left unmatched: 1. The CDR3 has 15 amino acids. CDR3 residues: CASSPPLAGDNEQFF. CDR3 bases: TGTGCCAGCTCACCACCCCTAGCGGGGGACAATGAGCAGTTCTTC.

V is TRBV15 and J is TRBJ2-7; D is perhaps TRBD2 (6 bases). This CDR3 is 13 amino acids long. V lost 5 bases, J lost 6 bases, and 14 bases lay in between. Per germline, CDR1 LNHNV and CDR2 YYDKDF (reference sequence). DNA for the CDR3: TGTGCCACCAGCCGGGAGAGCCGGGTCGAGCAGTACTTC. This sequence encodes CATSRESRVEQYF.

The chain joins TRBV9 to TRBJ2-5; 10 bases align to TRBD1. The germline V gene encodes CDR1 SGDLS and CDR2 YYNGEE. The CDR3 extends over 15 amino acids. With 3 bases clipped from V and 5 bases from J, the junction kept 7 bases outside the gene matches. The CDR3 loop reads CASSAGTGVWETQYF. The CDR3 DNA reads TGTGCCAGCAGCGCCGGGACAGGGGTCTGGGAGACCCAGTACTTC.

This sequence joins TRBV15 and TRBJ2-1; TRBD2 aligns across 9 bases. V lost 3 bases, J lost 7 bases, and 7 bases stayed unmatched. CDR1 and CDR2 from the germline V gene are LNHNV and YYDKDF (reference sequence). CDR3 length: 15 amino acids. The CDR3 DNA sequence: TGTGCCACCAGCAGGGCGCTAGCGGGGATTAATGAGCAGTTCTTC. Translating it yields CATSRALAGINEQFF.

The genes are TRBV29-1 and TRBJ2-7; a weak D match, TRBD2 (6 bases). CDR3 length: 11 residues. CDR1 is SQVTM and CDR2 is ANQGSEA in the germline V gene. The V end was cut by 6 bases, the J end by 2 bases, with 8 bases between. The CDR3 region is CSVRRAYEQYF. The DNA for the CDR3 is TGCAGCGTGCGGAGGGCCTACGAGCAGTACTTC.

V and J are TRBV2 and TRBJ2-3; 7 positions agree with TRBD2. In germline, CDR1 is SNHLY, CDR2 FYNNEI. The CDR3 spans 14 residues. After removal of 5 bases from V and 1 base from J, the junction contained 3 bases not matched to a gene. The CDR3 is CASSYGLGTDTQYF. In DNA, the CDR3 is TGTGCCAGCAGTTACGGACTAGGCACAGATACGCAGTATTTT.

This chain uses TRBV18 with TRBJ1-1; a weak D match, TRBD1 (6 bases). The germline V and J ends were trimmed by 6 bases and 7 bases, with 15 bases remaining between them. The germline gives CDR1 KGHSH, CDR2 LQKENI. The CDR3 length is 13 residues. This CDR3 reads CASSSYREGEAFF. The CDR3 DNA reads as TGTGCCAGCTCCTCCTACAGGGAGGGTGAAGCTTTCTTT.

The V gene is TRBV5-4, the J gene TRBJ1-2; 7 positions match TRBD1. There are 16 residues in the CDR3. The germline V gene encodes CDR1 SGHNT and CDR2 YYREEE (reference sequence). With 3 bases clipped from V and 8 bases from J, the junction kept 16 bases outside the gene matches. The DNA for the CDR3 is TGTGCCAGCAGCTCAGAAGAGGGGGCTCCTGAGGACGGCTACACCTTC. This encodes CASSSEEGAPEDGYTF.

The V and J genes are TRBV7-8 and TRBJ2-7; 7 positions agree with TRBD2. The CDR3 loop spans 14 amino acids. J gave up 1 base and V 7 bases, and 7 bases lay outside the gene matches. The germline V gene encodes CDR1 SGHVS and CDR2 FQNEAQ. Here the CDR3 DNA reads TGTGCCAGCACCTACCAGGGAGGGTCCTACGAGCAGTACTTC. Translated, it gives CASTYQGGSYEQYF.

V usage is TRBV7-7 and J usage is TRBJ2-5; 9 bases fit TRBD2. V gave up 4 bases and J gave up 1 base; unmatched junction bases: 4. CDR3 length equals 15 residues. The germline V gene has CDR1 SSHAT and CDR2 FNYEAQ (reference sequence). CDR3 region: CASSYQRGAQETQYF. DNA for the CDR3: TGTGCCAGCAGCTACCAGCGGGGGGCCCAAGAGACCCAGTACTTC. Combining the CDR3 with reference TRBV7-7 and TRBJ2-5 gives the whole variable domain GAGVSQSPRYKVTKRGQDVTLRCDPISSHATLYWYQQALGQGPEFLTYFNYEAQPDKSGLPSDRFSAERPEGSISTLTIQRTEQRDSAMYRCASSYQRGAQETQYFGPGTRLLVL.

The chain carries TRBV6-5 and TRBJ2-1, with TRBD1 identical over 8 bases. The CDR3 is 16 amino acids. Unmatched junction bases numbered 11, after V lost 2 bases and J lost 8 bases. Germline V gives CDR1 MNHEY, CDR2 SVGAGI. This CDR3 reads CASSYQPSTGAHEQFF. The CDR3 DNA reads as TGTGCCAGCAGTTACCAACCGTCGACAGGGGCCCATGAGCAGTTCTTC.

V gene TRBV6-5 combines with J gene TRBJ2-5, with 7 bases matching TRBD1. The J call may be in error: the DNA end matches TRBJ2-7 better. The CDR3 covers 14 residues. Germline CDR1 is MNHEY and CDR2 is SVGAGI. The CDR3 DNA follows: TGTGCCAGCAGTGATCTCGGACAGGTCCACGAGCAGTACTTC. This translates into CASSDLGQVHEQYF.

J is TRBJ1-3 and V is TRBV6-5; D remains ambiguous. The CDR3 length is 14 residues. Germline V gene data show CDR1 as MNHEY and CDR2 as SVGAGI. V lost 2 bases and J lost 0, with 5 bases in between. In DNA form, the CDR3 reads TGTGCCAGCAGTTACCGGTTCTCTGGAAACACCATATATTTT. This sequence encodes CASSYRFSGNTIYF.

This sequence joins TRBV5-1 and TRBJ2-1, with 8 bases aligning to TRBD2. Germline assignment: CDR1 SGHRS and CDR2 YFSETQ. The CDR3 has 12 amino acids. J was trimmed by 7 bases and V by 4 bases; bases with no gene match: 1. The DNA for the CDR3 is TGCGCCAGCAGCCGGGGGGGAAATGAGCAGTTCTTC. Its protein is CASSRGGNEQFF.

The chain joins TRBV5-6 to TRBJ2-1, with D unclear. Germline loops: CDR1 SGHDT, CDR2 YYEEEE. Deletions cut 2 bases from V and 8 bases from J, with 8 bases between. This CDR3 spans 12 amino acids. CDR3: CASSFRSDEQFF. Here the CDR3 DNA reads TGTGCCAGCAGCTTTAGGAGCGATGAGCAGTTCTTC.

The chain links TRBV5-1 to TRBJ2-3; D perhaps matches TRBD1 (6 bases). The CDR3 consists of 16 residues. Germline CDR1 SGHRS, CDR2 YFSETQ. V was trimmed by 4 bases and J by 0 bases, leaving 15 bases between them. The CDR3 sequence is CASSPGQIISTDTQYF. The CDR3 bases are TGCGCCAGCAGCCCCGGACAGATAATAAGCACAGATACGCAGTATTTT. Drawing the rest from reference TRBV5-1 and TRBJ2-3, the complete variable domain is KAGVTQTPRYLIKTRGQQVTLSCSPISGHRSVSWYQQTPGQGLQFLFEYFSETQRNKGNFPGRFSGRQFSNSRSEMNVSTLELGDSALYLCASSPGQIISTDTQYFGPGTRLTVL.